This T cell receptor (beta chain) was sequenced in a study of cytomegalovirus exposure and HLA in healthy donors (dated by TCRdb to the late 2010s). For the wider study: An earlier analysis of some 600 of the donors reported 276 Gb of sequence data and around 120 million unique TCR beta sequences obtained from some 200 million T cells. The study aimed to test whether signatures of past pathogen exposure could be identified by cataloging public T cell receptors. Rather than using new phenotypic data, the later analysis identified candidate immune exposures from TCR beta sequences and from how often those sequences occurred across donors. In addition to the first cohort of 666 subjects, a separate validation cohort of some 120 different subjects was used. A later genetic analysis used genome-wide SNP genotypes for about 65% of the 666 donors, treating that subset as a discovery cohort. Typing coverage varied by locus: roughly 629-630 donors for A, B, C, DRB1 and DQB1; roughly 520 for DQA1; about 600 for DPA1; roughly 450 for DPB1. To decide whether each TCR beta V gene segment behaved as functional or pseudogenic, an earlier analysis of nearly 600 of the donors relied on high-throughput TCR beta sequencing. Across approximately 400 genotyped donors of the cohort, an average of about 240,000 unique TCR beta nucleotide sequences per donor were sequenced, and 15% to 20% of those sequences were non-productive. HLA typing covered class I and class II loci at four-digit resolution. All discovery cohort repertoires had been generated using a single sequencing platform. Among the approximately 400 genotyped donors, approximately 77% belonged to the genetic ancestry cluster associated with self-reported Caucasian donors. The study profiled the T cell repertoires of about 720 subjects by immunosequencing and related them to cytomegalovirus serostatus. Roughly 5 DR-DQ haplotypes were handled as single units for association and clustering, since linkage in the cohort was strong. Alongside the repertoire data, information on donor age, sex, ethnicity and CMV serostatus was compiled. Around 300 gigabases of sequencing data and approximately 93 million unique TCR sequences were included in an early release covering about 600 HLA-typed donors. In a later analysis, previously published TCR beta repertoires from about 640 donors were re-analyzed and high-resolution HLA genotyping was added so that TCR occurrence patterns could be studied. High-throughput TCR immunosequencing, statistical association of individual TCRs with disease status, and machine learning were combined to predict cytomegalovirus infection status.

The cohort comprised fewer than 750 healthy bone marrow donors. Cohort members were all nominally healthy when sampled, although unrecorded immune exposures were likely present. The donor tested CMV seropositive, placing the donor among the 310 or so seropositive members of the cohort. Each donor provided a peripheral blood sample, and peripheral blood mononuclear cells were used for TCR beta sequencing. The Qiagen DNeasy Blood Extraction Kit was used to extract genomic DNA from the blood cell samples. Library preparation was by the immunoSEQ multiplex PCR assay. For the multiplex PCR, a mixture combining 60 forward primers for TCR Vbeta segments and 13 reverse primers for TCR Jbeta segments was used. The CDR3 region of rearranged TCR beta genes was amplified from genomic DNA with a multiplex PCR assay. The Illumina HiSeq System was used to sequence the amplified TCR beta libraries as 87-base-pair reads. The paper's processing steps were these. A later analysis counted some 80 million unique TCR beta chains across the 550 to 800 repertoires, and 9 million to 14 million of these chains were shared by at least two donors. A nearest-neighbor algorithm error-corrected the raw reads and collapsed the reads into unique sequences, merging closely related sequences to remove PCR and sequencing errors. CDR3 sequences were aligned to IMGT reference sequences to assign V, D and J gene segments. For a sequence to be retained, a match of at least six nucleotides to both a V gene segment and a J gene segment was required. Rearrangements were called productive when the CDR3 lacked stop codons and stayed in frame with V and J; all others were non-productive. CDR3 was defined according to IMGT convention as the region running from the second conserved V-encoded cysteine to the conserved J-encoded phenylalanine. The earlier analysis of about 590 of the donors excluded sequences that lacked an unambiguous match to a single V gene segment. In an earlier analysis of roughly 500 of the donors, V segments were called functional above 56.7% productive rearrangements and were called segregating when the between-donor standard deviation exceeded 5%. A statistical classification framework was built for diagnosing cytomegalovirus status from the catalog of TCR beta chain sequences. In a later analysis, V and J genes were assigned by comparing TCR nucleotide sequences against IMGT/GENE-DB human TR gene sequences. A later analysis assigned CDR3 sequences and most-parsimonious VDJ recombination scenarios with the TCRdist pipeline. In a later analysis, each TCR beta chain was defined by its CDR3 amino acid sequence together with its V-gene family, and reads lacking a unique V-gene family were excluded. As a way to deal with suspected cross-contamination and a sequencing artifact, a later analysis dropped 640 or so nucleotide sequences that were highly shared and had low generation probability. For each public chain, a later analysis derived a clonal expansion index from normalized ranks of inferred template counts within each repertoire. A later analysis computed generation probabilities with a VDJ recombination model fitted to out-of-frame rearrangements, and checked the results against IGoR. A later analysis scored TCR-TCR, TCR-HLA and TCR-CMV co-occurrence with hypergeometric tests, applying a repertoire-size bias correction to TCR pairs. To estimate false discovery rates, a later analysis permuted the HLA or CMV assignments 20 times. A later analysis grouped co-occurring TCRs with DBSCAN, adding TCRdist sequence similarity when clustering within HLA-allele-positive subsets. Co-occurrence clustering excluded repertoires with fewer than 30,000 or more than 120,000 public chains, plus five with anomalous nucleotide sharing. Held by TCRdb, this immuneACCESS table contains in-frame sequences only and omits some clones. Under half of the omission traces to an unresolved V gene where checked; the cause of the rest is unknown. Clone size and V and J calls were adopted from that table, with D and trimming inferred from the DNA. The sample includes tens of thousands of clones, with about 80% observed a single time. Jointly, the top ten make up roughly 32% of the sample.

This clone was found a few times. This clone's antigen is unknown. Base quality data are lacking; no much larger clone is found one base away. CDR1 and CDR2 were assigned from the germline V gene as ENHRY and SYGVKD. Between the V and J ends, shortened by 5 bases and 4 bases respectively, the junction contains 11 bases. Spanning cysteine to phenylalanine, the CDR3 consists of 14 amino acids. Just the 42-base CDR3 DNA is kept, in frame starting at base 1. What the research found in general, with its limitations: Several of the top co-occurrence clusters appeared to be linked to parvovirus B19, influenza, CMV and Epstein-Barr virus, according to a later analysis. Linkage disequilibrium might explain the correlated functional status among segregating V segments, but an unknown experimental factor could not be excluded. A later analysis associated roughly 17,000 TCR beta sequences with specific HLA alleles at a false discovery rate of 0.05. A later analysis found that HLA-associated TCR beta chains were more clonally expanded and had lower generation probabilities than equally common non-associated chains. In a later analysis, TCR association rates were found to vary across HLA loci, with the most associated TCRs seen for DRB1 alleles and the fewest for HLA-C alleles. In a later analysis, most CMV-associated TCR beta chains were found to appear HLA-restricted, with HLA associations seemingly driven largely by CMV exposure. In both the original and validation cohorts, the classifier was reported to diagnose cytomegalovirus status with high specificity and sensitivity. Over 15 rarely observed V segments, including chromosome 9 orphons, were excluded from the earlier analysis of 550 to 700 of the donors because counts were too low. The authors suggested that the approach could potentially be extended to other disease states and immunological phenotypes. When HLA alleles, especially DR and DQ, strongly co-occurred, TCR associations were difficult to assign to individual alleles. A cluster of highly shared sequence variants was judged likely to represent a technical artifact of the sequencing pipeline. Some IMGT-functional V segments, including TRBV6-2 and TRBV6-3, could not be distinguished by the 87-base-pair reads and were therefore excluded. HLA typing was unavailable for some donors at each locus, so association tests used only the typed subset. An earlier analysis of approximately 530 of the donors showed that most TCR beta V segments appeared in productive rearrangements either about 90% or about 30% of the time, which broadly matched IMGT annotations. Most TCR sequences were observed very rarely across donors, whereas some public TCRs were present in many individuals. According to a later genetic analysis, donors in an Asian-associated ancestry cluster had fewer N-insertions in productive TCRs than the approximately 700-donor mean. A later genetic analysis associated a missense DCLRE1C variant with V-gene and J-gene trimming of TCR beta chains, and an independent cohort replicated the association. In the study, some 160 TCR beta chains were listed as associated with cytomegalovirus. A further reported finding was that TCR beta sequences accurately predicted the HLA-A and HLA-B alleles for most subjects in the first cohort. In vitro tests confirmed that a few of the cytomegalovirus-associated TCR beta chains recognize cytomegalovirus antigens. The presence/absence analyses assumed that sequencing depth was roughly uniform across donors, and that assumption may not be true. The cohort was sequenced for TCR beta chains only, and without alpha or paired-chain data the features that could be detected were limited. For the cohort, immune exposure information was limited to CMV serostatus.

The chain uses TRBV10-3 and TRBJ1-4; no D gene call is confident. This receptor was obtained from a man aged 45-60 years in good health and CMV-seropositive. Sequenced sample: PBMCs. The CDR3 protein sequence reads: CAISPGLGNEKLFF. The sequence in DNA is TGTGCCATCAGTCCCGGGTTGGGTAATGAAAAACTGTTTTTT.